The 23 T cell receptor beta chains in this list originate from one sample, sequenced in a study of shared clonotypes between healthy human individuals. Clones were read by immunoSEQ multiplex PCR, and TCRdb kept only the in-frame ones, dropping some. Altogether a few million clones are present, 90% to 95% being singletons, with the ten largest covering less than 2%. The naive CD8 subset, CD45RO-negative cells positively selected for CCR7, excluded terminally differentiated effector memory CD45RA+ cells. The sequencing input was naive CD8+ T cells from PBMCs. These receptors originate from a man aged 18 to 35 in good health. Some clones in this sample may be carry-over from other donors' samples.

The chain employs TRBV5-1 and TRBJ2-5, with D maybe TRBD2 (6 bases). This CDR3 is 16 amino acids long. V dropped 1 base and J dropped 4 bases, with 17 bases sitting between them. Germline CDR1 SGHRS, CDR2 YFSETQ. The CDR3 nucleotides read TGCGCCAGCAGCTTGTTGGTCTGGAGGGGCGGAGAGACCCAGTACTTC. Translation: CASSLLVWRGGETQYF.

The chain combines TRBV29-1 with TRBJ1-2; D gene ambiguous. Germline CDR1 is SQVTM and CDR2 is ANQGSEA. The CDR3 is made up of 12 amino acids. V gave up 2 bases and J gave up 6 bases, with 10 bases separating them. CDR3 residues: CSVEPDGDGYTF. CDR3 sequence (DNA): TGCAGCGTTGAACCCGACGGTGATGGCTACACCTTC.

V gene TRBV18 combines with J gene TRBJ1-3; D is ambiguous. Trimming cost V 4 bases and J 4 bases, with 11 bases left between them. CDR3 length: 14 residues. Germline V gives CDR1 KGHSH, CDR2 LQKENI. CDR3 in amino acids: CASSHSNGGNTIYF. CDR3 DNA sequence: TGTGCCAGCTCACATTCAAACGGGGGAAACACCATATATTTT.

V usage is TRBV6-1 and J usage is TRBJ2-7; 10 bases are shared with TRBD1. This CDR3 contains 15 residues. CDR1 is MNHNS, CDR2 SASEGT, per germline. J gave up 4 bases and V 4 bases, and 7 bases lay outside the gene matches. The CDR3: CASSAGQGIWYEQYF. The CDR3 region has the DNA TGTGCCAGCAGTGCGGGACAGGGGATTTGGTACGAGCAGTACTTC.

CDR3 DNA: TGTGCCAGCAGTTTGGGACTATATAGCTCCTACGAGCAGTACTTC. Residues: CASSLGLYSSYEQYF. V usage is TRBV28 and J usage is TRBJ2-7, with 7 positions matching TRBD2. This CDR3 comprises 15 residues. Trimming removed 3 bases from V and 0 bases from J; junction bases left unmatched: 5. The germline gives CDR1 MDHEN, CDR2 SYDVKM. The variable domain in full, completed from reference TRBV28 and TRBJ2-7, reads DVKVTQSSRYLVKRTGEKVFLECVQDMDHENMFWYRQDPGLGLRLIYFSYDVKMKEKGDIPEGYSVSREKKERFSLILESASTNQTSMYLCASSLGLYSSYEQYFGPGTRLTVT.

V and J are TRBV11-2 and TRBJ1-3, with D unresolved. This CDR3 region has 16 residues. The germline CDR1 and CDR2 sequences are SGHAT and FQNNGV. V was trimmed by 4 bases and J by 1 base, leaving 14 bases between them. The CDR3 region is CASSSRVGVSGNTIYF. The CDR3 region has the DNA TGTGCCAGCAGCTCAAGGGTGGGAGTTTCTGGAAACACCATATATTTT.

The rearrangement uses TRBV4-1 and TRBJ1-2, with D perhaps matching TRBD1 (5 bases). The V end lost 0 bases, the J end lost 4 bases, and 15 bases lay between the germline ends. Germline lookup yields CDR1 MGHRA and CDR2 YSYEKL. The CDR3 runs to 16 residues. The CDR3 region is CASSQDRSGDPYGYTF. The CDR3 nucleotides are TGCGCCAGCAGCCAAGACCGTTCCGGGGACCCCTATGGCTACACCTTC.

Notes on this clone: At the DNA level, this CDR3 is encoded by other sequences in the same sample as well. The genes are TRBV13 and TRBJ1-5; no firm D call. This CDR3 spans 14 amino acids. V shed 0 bases and J shed 2 bases, with 5 bases lying between them. Germline CDR1 reads PRHDT; CDR2 reads FYEKMQ (reference sequence). CDR3 loop: CASSLGGGNQPQHF. In nucleotides, the CDR3 is TGTGCCAGCAGCTTAGGCGGGGGCAATCAGCCCCAGCATTTT.

The chain combines TRBV19 with TRBJ1-1, with unresolved D. The length of the CDR3 is 12 residues. Germline CDR1 LNHDA, CDR2 SQIVND (reference sequence). V was cut by 4 bases and J by 3 bases, with 6 bases left in between. The CDR3 DNA reads TGTGCCAGTAGTAAACTTGACACTGAAGCTTTCTTT. Translation: CASSKLDTEAFF.

V and J are TRBV7-8 and TRBJ1-1, with 8 bases lining up with TRBD1. CDR1 and CDR2 (germline): SGHVS, FQNEAQ. J was trimmed by 4 bases and V by 1 base; bases with no gene match: 11. This CDR3 comprises 17 residues. CDR3 in amino acids: CASSLDPGQEYVTEAFF. The DNA for the CDR3 is TGTGCCAGCAGCTTAGACCCGGGACAGGAGTATGTCACTGAAGCTTTCTTT. The whole variable domain, filled in from reference TRBV7-8 and TRBJ1-1, reads GAGVSQSPRYKVAKRGQDVALRCDPISGHVSLFWYQQALGQGPEFLTYFQNEAQLDKSGLPSDRFFAERPEGSVSTLKIQRTQQEDSAVYLCASSLDPGQEYVTEAFFGQGTRLTVV.

The V gene is TRBV12-5, the J gene TRBJ2-1; D is possibly TRBD2 (5 bases). Trimming pared 8 bases from V and 4 bases from J, leaving 18 bases between. Germline V gives CDR1 LGHNT, CDR2 FRNRAP. The CDR3 length is 15 residues. The CDR3 bases are TGTGCTAGTAGCCCCTATTCGGGAAATTACAATGAGCAGTTCTTC. Translating it yields CASSPYSGNYNEQFF. Full variable domain (remainder filled in from reference TRBV12-5 and TRBJ2-1): DARVTQTPRHKVTEMGQEVTMRCQPILGHNTVFWYRQTMMQGLELLAYFRNRAPLDDSGMPKDRFSAEMPDATLATLKIQPSEPRDSAVYFCASSPYSGNYNEQFFGPGTRLTVL.

V gene TRBV2 combines with J gene TRBJ1-4, with D uncertain. The CDR3 sequence is 16 residues long. Per the germline V gene, CDR1 is SNHLY and CDR2 is FYNNEI. V was clipped by 1 base and J by 0 bases, with 9 bases between them. The chain's CDR3 is CASSEGRVSTNEKLFF. Here the CDR3 DNA reads TGTGCCAGCAGTGAAGGGAGGGTTTCAACTAATGAAAAACTGTTTTTT.

A single count supports this clone. The rearrangement uses TRBV7-8 and TRBJ1-5, with D perhaps matching TRBD1 (6 bases). The CDR3 runs to 15 residues. Deletions cut 1 base from V and 4 bases from J, with 11 bases between. Germline lookup yields CDR1 SGHVS and CDR2 FQNEAQ. The CDR3 bases are TGTGCCAGCAGCTTAGGCGGGGGGCGGAATCAGCCCCAGCATTTT. This encodes CASSLGGGRNQPQHF.

The chain uses TRBV27 and TRBJ2-3; 9 bases are shared with TRBD2. CDR1 and CDR2 (germline): MNHEY, SMNVEV (reference sequence). CDR3 length: 16 amino acids. The V segment lost 8 bases and the J segment 2 bases; nucleotides outside the gene matches: 11. CDR3 DNA: TGTGCCAGCCTTTCTCGGCTAGCGGGATTCACAGATACGCAGTATTTT. Translating it yields CASLSRLAGFTDTQYF.

This chain connects TRBV19 to TRBJ1-1, with TRBD1 matching 8 bases. The CDR3 consists of 15 residues. Germline lookup yields CDR1 LNHDA and CDR2 SQIVND (reference sequence). Germline trimming cut 3 bases from V and 0 bases from J; bases unmatched to any gene: 3. The CDR3 coding sequence is TGTGCCAGTAGTATCAGACAGGGGATGAACACTGAAGCTTTCTTT. Translation gives CASSIRQGMNTEAFF.

This clone was detected once. The chain recombines TRBV19 with TRBJ2-7; the match to TRBD1 covers 10 bases. The CDR3 has 15 amino acids. V was pared by 5 bases and J by 6 bases, with 10 bases of the junction left unmatched. Per the germline V gene, CDR1 is LNHDA and CDR2 is SQIVND (reference sequence). The CDR3 reads CASSPRQGQGREQYF. In DNA form, the CDR3 reads TGTGCCAGTAGTCCCCGACAGGGACAGGGGCGCGAGCAGTACTTC. The full variable domain, in which reference TRBV19 and TRBJ2-7 provide the parts outside the CDR3, is DGGITQSPKYLFRKEGQNVTLSCEQNLNHDAMYWYRQDPGQGLRLIYYSQIVNDFQKGDIAEGYSVSREKKESFPLTVTSAQKNPTAFYLCASSPRQGQGREQYFGPGTRLTVT.

As to this clone: Other DNA sequences from this sample encode an identical CDR3 as well. The rearrangement links TRBV6-5 to TRBJ1-1; D is possibly TRBD1 (6 bases). Deletions cut 6 bases from V and 1 base from J, with 12 bases between. The CDR3 is 14 amino acids. From germline, CDR1 is MNHEY and CDR2 SVGAGI. CDR3 sequence (DNA): TGTGCCAGCAGCTACAGGGCTGGGAACACTGAAGCTTTCTTT. Amino acids: CASSYRAGNTEAFF.

The V and J genes are TRBV9 and TRBJ2-1, with D unclear. V gave up 3 bases and J gave up 4 bases, with 8 bases separating them. The V gene's germline CDR1 is SGDLS and CDR2 YYNGEE. There are 13 residues in the CDR3. This CDR3 is CASSADGYNEQFF. DNA for the CDR3: TGTGCCAGCAGCGCGGACGGATACAATGAGCAGTTCTTC.

V is TRBV7-9 and J is TRBJ1-2; D unresolved. CDR1 is SEHNR, CDR2 FQNEAQ, per germline (reference sequence). The length of the CDR3 is 15 residues. Trimming pared 3 bases from V and 4 bases from J, leaving 15 bases between. The CDR3 coding sequence is TGTGCCAGCAGCTTGACCGAGAGTCAAATCTATGGCTACACCTTC. Residues: CASSLTESQIYGYTF.

The genes are TRBV15 and TRBJ2-7; a possible D gene is TRBD1 (6 bases). Trimming removed 3 bases from V and 2 bases from J, with 11 bases in between. This CDR3 contains 14 residues. Per germline, CDR1 LNHNV and CDR2 YYDKDF (reference sequence). CDR3 loop: CATSRDSSAYEQYF. CDR3 in DNA: TGTGCCACCAGCAGGGACAGTTCAGCCTACGAGCAGTACTTC.

The chain joins TRBV5-6 to TRBJ2-7, with D perhaps given as TRBD1 or TRBD2 (6 bases each). From germline, CDR1 is SGHDT and CDR2 YYEEEE. The CDR3 totals 14 residues. With 2 bases removed from V and 5 bases from J, the gap between germline ends came to 14 bases. The CDR3 sequence: CASSFRGRFDEQYF. CDR3 sequence (DNA): TGTGCCAGCAGCTTCCGGGGGCGCTTCGACGAGCAGTACTTC.

The chain recombines TRBV27 with TRBJ2-5; D is possibly TRBD2 (5 bases). CDR3 length: 15 residues. With 0 bases removed from V and 5 bases from J, the gap between germline ends came to 13 bases. Germline CDR1 reads MNHEY; CDR2 reads SMNVEV (reference sequence). DNA for the CDR3: TGTGCCAGCAGTTTATCCCCGGGGTCCGGGGAGACCCAGTACTTC. Its protein product is CASSLSPGSGETQYF.

This CDR3 reads CATSDRVPTYEQYF. In nucleotides, the CDR3 is TGTGCCACCAGCGACCGGGTCCCGACCTACGAGCAGTACTTC. The chain links TRBV15 to TRBJ2-7; D is unclear. V lost 5 bases and J lost 2, with 13 bases in between. The V gene's germline CDR1 is LNHNV and CDR2 YYDKDF (reference sequence). This CDR3 has 14 residues.